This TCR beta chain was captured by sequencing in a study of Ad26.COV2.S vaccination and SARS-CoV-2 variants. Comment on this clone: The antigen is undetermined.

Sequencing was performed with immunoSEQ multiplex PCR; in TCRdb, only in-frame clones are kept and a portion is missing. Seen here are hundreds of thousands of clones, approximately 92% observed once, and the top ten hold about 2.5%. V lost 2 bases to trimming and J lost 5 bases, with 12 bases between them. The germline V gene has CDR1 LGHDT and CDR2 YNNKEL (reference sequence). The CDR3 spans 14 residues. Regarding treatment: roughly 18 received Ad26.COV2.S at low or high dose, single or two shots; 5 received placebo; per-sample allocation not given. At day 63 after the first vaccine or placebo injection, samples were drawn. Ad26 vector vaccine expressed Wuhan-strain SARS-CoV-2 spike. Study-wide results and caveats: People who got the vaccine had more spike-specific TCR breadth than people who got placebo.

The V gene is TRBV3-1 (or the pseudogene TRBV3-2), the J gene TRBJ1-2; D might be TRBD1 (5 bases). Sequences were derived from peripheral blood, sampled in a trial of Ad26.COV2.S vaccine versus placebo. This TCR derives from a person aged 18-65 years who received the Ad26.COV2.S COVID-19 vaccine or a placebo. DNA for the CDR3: TGTGCCAGCAGCCAACCGGGGGAAGGGTATGGCTACACCTTC. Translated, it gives CASSQPGEGYGYTF.